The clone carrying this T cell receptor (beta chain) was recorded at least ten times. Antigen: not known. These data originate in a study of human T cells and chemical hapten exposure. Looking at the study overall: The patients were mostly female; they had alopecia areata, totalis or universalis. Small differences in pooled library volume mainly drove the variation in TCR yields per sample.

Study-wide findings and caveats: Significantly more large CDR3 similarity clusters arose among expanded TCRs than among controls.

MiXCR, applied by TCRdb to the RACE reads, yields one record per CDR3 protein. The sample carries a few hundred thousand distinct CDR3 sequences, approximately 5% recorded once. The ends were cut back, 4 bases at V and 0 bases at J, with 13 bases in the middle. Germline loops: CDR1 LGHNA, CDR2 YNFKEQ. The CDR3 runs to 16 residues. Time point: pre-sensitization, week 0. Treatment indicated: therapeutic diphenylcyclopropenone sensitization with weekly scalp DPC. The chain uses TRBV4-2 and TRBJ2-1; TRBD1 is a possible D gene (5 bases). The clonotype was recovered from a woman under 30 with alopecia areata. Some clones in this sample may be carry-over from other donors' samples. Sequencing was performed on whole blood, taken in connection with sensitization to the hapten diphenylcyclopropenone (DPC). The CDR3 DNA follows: TGTGCCAGCAGCCGTCAGGACAAAAGCTCCTACAATGAGCAGTTCTTC. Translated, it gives CASSRQDKSSYNEQFF.